This passage covers 20 T cell receptor beta chains from one sample sequenced in a study of blood T cells in healthy people across ages. It was with a sample-barcoded 5' primer and a J-beta primer mix that a second PCR of about 6 to 12 cycles was run. In TCRdb, the 5' RACE reads were re-called with MiXCR into one record per CDR3 protein. The table lists about 730,000 distinct CDR3 sequences, around 40% of them singletons. Sequenced input: blood. These receptors all stem from a woman aged 60 to 75 in good health.

The CDR3 spells CASSLPPGRPQYF. The CDR3 coding sequence is TGTGCCAGCAGCTTACCTCCGGGACGACCGCAGTATTTT. This chain links TRBV7-6 with TRBJ2-3; D tentatively fits TRBD1 or TRBD2 (5 bases each). V dropped 2 bases and J dropped 10 bases, with 13 bases sitting between them. Per germline, CDR1 SGHVS and CDR2 FNYEAQ. The CDR3 is made up of 13 amino acids.

Details on this clonotype: This may arise from a read error, as a much more abundant clone is one base away. The chain has TRBV7-7 and TRBJ2-2; 8 bases are shared with TRBD1. Germline lookup yields CDR1 SSHAT and CDR2 FNYEAQ (reference sequence). This CDR3 comprises 15 residues. The CDR3 protein is CASSHDRGGTGELFF. CDR3 DNA: TGTGCTAGCAGTCACGACAGGGGTGGAACCGGGGAGCTGTTTTTT.

This clonotype was detected a few times. This chain joins TRBV27 and TRBJ2-3; the D gene is possibly TRBD1 (5 bases). CDR1 is MNHEY, CDR2 SMNVEV, per germline (reference sequence). V lost 5 bases, J lost 2 bases, and 11 bases lay in between. This CDR3 has 14 amino acids. CDR3 sequence reads: CASSHQGYTDTQYF. The CDR3 DNA reads TGTGCCAGCAGTCACCAGGGTTACACAGATACGCAGTATTTT.

The table lists this clonotype with many counts. The genes are TRBV6-2 or TRBV6-3 and TRBJ2-7, with 10 bases lining up with TRBD1. CDR3 length: 15 amino acids. V dropped 6 bases and J dropped 5; count of bases not matched to a gene: 10. Germline V CDR1 and CDR2: MNHEY, SVGEGT. The CDR3 is CASRGSGTGAHEQYF. The CDR3 bases are TGTGCCAGCAGAGGCTCCGGGACAGGGGCCCACGAGCAGTACTTC.

The V call is TRBV6-6, the J call TRBJ1-1; D perhaps matches TRBD1 (5 bases). The CDR3 is made up of 12 amino acids. Trimming shortened V by 11 bases and J by 0 bases, and 10 bases separated the two germline ends. The germline V gene encodes CDR1 MNHNY and CDR2 SVGAGI (reference sequence). CDR3: CAGGGMNTEAFF. In DNA, the CDR3 is TGTGCCGGCGGGGGAATGAACACTGAAGCTTTCTTT.

The V call is TRBV4-2, the J call TRBJ2-1; the D is unclear. The V and J ends lost 5 bases and 6 bases respectively, with 11 bases between them. Germline V lookup: CDR1 LGHNA, CDR2 YNFKEQ. The CDR3 is 13 residues long. For the CDR3, the DNA is TGTGCCAGCAGCACACAGACGCGCAATGAGCAGTTCTTC. Its protein is CASSTQTRNEQFF.

The chain carries TRBV6-5 and TRBJ2-5, with D possibly matching TRBD2 (6 bases). CDR3 length equals 14 residues. Trimming cost V 5 bases and J 3 bases, with 13 bases left between them. Per germline, CDR1 MNHEY and CDR2 SVGAGI. The CDR3 sequence is CASSLGLDKETQYF. CDR3 nucleotide sequence: TGTGCCAGCAGTCTGGGACTGGATAAAGAGACCCAGTACTTC.

This clonotype was observed a few times. The chain couples TRBV7-6 to TRBJ2-5; 9 bases agree with TRBD2. V lost 1 base and J lost 2; bases outside the gene matches: 5. The CDR3 is 16 residues long. The germline CDR1 and CDR2 sequences are SGHVS and FNYEAQ. The CDR3 DNA sequence: TGTGCCAGCAGCTTAGTGGGAGCGGGGGGACAAGAGACCCAGTACTTC. Translation gives CASSLVGAGGQETQYF. Full variable domain (outside the CDR3, taken from reference TRBV7-6 and TRBJ2-5): GAGVSQSPRYKVTKRGQDVALRCDPISGHVSLYWYRQALGQGPEFLTYFNYEAQQDKSGLPNDRFSAERPEGSISTLTIQRTEQRDSAMYRCASSLVGAGGQETQYFGPGTRLLVL.

This rearrangement joins TRBV9 to TRBJ2-2, with 8 bases aligning to TRBD1. Trimming cost V 5 bases and J 5 bases; bases outside gene matches: 2. CDR3 length: 13 residues. Per germline, CDR1 SGDLS and CDR2 YYNGEE. CDR3 residues: CASRQGGTGELFF. The CDR3 region has the DNA TGTGCCAGCAGACAGGGGGGTACCGGGGAGCTGTTTTTT.

The V call is TRBV27, the J call TRBJ2-5; the match to TRBD1 covers 8 bases. Germline V gene sequence: CDR1 MNHEY, CDR2 SMNVEV (reference sequence). V shed 5 bases and J 2 bases; nucleotides not matched to a gene: 7. This CDR3 comprises 15 residues. This CDR3 is CASSQGRGRQETQYF. The DNA for the CDR3 is TGTGCCAGCAGTCAAGGCAGGGGGCGGCAAGAGACCCAGTACTTC.

This clonotype was recorded once. The chain carries TRBV10-3 and TRBJ2-6, with D perhaps TRBD1 (6 bases). The germline V and J ends were trimmed by 0 bases and 2 bases, with 11 bases remaining between them. This CDR3 is 17 amino acids long. CDR1 is ENHRY and CDR2 is SYGVKD in the germline V gene. CDR3 sequence reads: CAISESGQGTGANVLTF. DNA of the CDR3: TGTGCCATCAGTGAGTCCGGCCAGGGGACTGGGGCCAACGTCCTGACTTTC.

CDR3 sequence reads: CASSSSRVLNTEAFF. The CDR3 nucleotides read TGTGCCAGCAGCTCCTCCAGGGTCTTGAACACTGAAGCTTTCTTT. The chain combines TRBV7-6 with TRBJ1-1; possible D gene TRBD1, 5 bases. CDR1 and CDR2 (germline): SGHVS, FNYEAQ. The V end lost 4 bases, the J end lost 0 bases, and 12 bases lay between the germline ends. CDR3 length equals 15 residues.

This clonotype was recorded a few times. V gene TRBV5-1 combines with J gene TRBJ1-2; 7 bases line up with TRBD1. CDR3 size: 15 residues. V was pared by 2 bases and J by 3 bases, with 7 bases of the junction left unmatched. Germline V gene data show CDR1 as SGHRS and CDR2 as YFSETQ. The CDR3 DNA is TGCGCCAGCAGCTTAACTTCAGGGGGTCACTATGGCTACACCTTC. This codes for CASSLTSGGHYGYTF.

The DNA for the CDR3 is TGTGCCAGCAGTGTATCCCCAGGGGCCTACGAGCAGTACTTC. It codes for CASSVSPGAYEQYF. The chain combines TRBV28 with TRBJ2-7, with a weak D call TRBD1 (6 bases). Between the trimmed V and J ends, which lost 5 bases and 2 bases, there was a span of 13 bases. Germline loops: CDR1 MDHEN, CDR2 SYDVKM. This CDR3 has 14 residues.

This clonotype was observed a handful of times. The chain links TRBV6-1 to TRBJ2-1; 7 bases fit TRBD1. This CDR3 region has 14 residues. V trimming: 6 bases; J trimming: 4 bases; junction bases outside the gene matches: 6. Germline V lookup: CDR1 MNHNS, CDR2 SASEGT. The CDR3 DNA reads TGTGCCAGCAGAGCCCGGGACAGTTACAATGAGCAGTTCTTC. Translation: CASRARDSYNEQFF.

Comments on this clonotype: This sequence may be a read error, since a much larger clone differs from it by one base. CDR3 sequence reads: CSARPLAGAYDEQFF. The CDR3 nucleotides are TGCAGTGCTAGACCCCTAGCGGGGGCCTACGATGAGCAGTTCTTC. The chain has TRBV20-1 and TRBJ2-1; 10 positions match TRBD2. The CDR3 covers 15 residues. Germline V gene sequence: CDR1 DFQATT, CDR2 SNEGSKA (reference sequence).

The gene calls are TRBV7-8 and TRBJ2-1; 8 bases agree with TRBD1. Trimming cost V 5 bases and J 0 bases; bases outside gene matches: 6. The CDR3 contains 16 residues. Germline loops: CDR1 SGHVS, CDR2 FQNEAQ. CDR3 sequence: CASSAGQVSSYNEQFF. The CDR3 nucleotides are TGTGCCAGCAGCGCGGGACAGGTGAGCTCCTACAATGAGCAGTTCTTC.

This clonotype came up a few times. The V call is TRBV12-3 or TRBV12-4, the J call TRBJ1-1, with D tentatively TRBD1 (5 bases). This CDR3 has 13 residues. Trimming pared 3 bases from V and 7 bases from J, leaving 12 bases between. The CDR3 reads CASSFRGDLEAFF. The CDR3 bases are TGTGCCAGCAGTTTTAGGGGTGACCTTGAAGCTTTCTTT.

This clonotype was recorded a few times. The rearrangement links TRBV6-2 or TRBV6-3 to TRBJ2-1; 9 nucleotides match TRBD2. The trim removed 6 bases at V and 4 bases at J, leaving 13 bases unmatched. This CDR3 has 17 residues. The V gene's germline CDR1 is MNHEY and CDR2 SVGEGT. The CDR3 here is CASSSPHAGGLYNEQFF. The CDR3 DNA reads as TGTGCCAGCAGCTCTCCACACGCGGGAGGGCTGTACAATGAGCAGTTCTTC.

This clonotype was seen a handful of times. The V call is TRBV20-1, the J call TRBJ1-5; D ambiguous. Germline V gene data show CDR1 as DFQATT and CDR2 as SNEGSKA (reference sequence). V was trimmed by 7 bases and J by 3 bases, leaving 10 bases between them. CDR3 length: 12 amino acids. In nucleotides, the CDR3 is TGCAGTGTGGCGGAGGCCAATCAGCCCCAGCATTTT. Amino acid sequence: CSVAEANQPQHF.